This T cell receptor (beta chain) was sequenced during a study of shared clonotypes between healthy human individuals. Study summary: Two female and a few male donors aged 18 to 49 were enrolled. Study-level points and caveats: All-four-donor shared clonotypes had higher generation probabilities than non-shared clonotypes did.

Terminally differentiated effector memory CD45RA+ cells were excluded by CCR7 positive selection of CD45RO-negative cells. Note on this clone: No antigen is known for it.

Per the original methods: In the immunoSEQ data, sequences were junction-only and lacked quality scores, so filtering differed. Using immunoSEQ multiplex PCR, the repertoire was profiled, and TCRdb retains in-frame clones only, with some absent. From that table come the V and J calls and clone size; the DNA was used to work out D and trimming. This table holds some 600,000 clones, roughly 96% found once. CDR3 length: 14 residues. Trimming removed 6 bases from V and 1 base from J, with 10 bases in between. CDR1 and CDR2 from the germline V gene are MDHEN and SYDVKM. This TCR was recovered from a woman in her thirties in good health. Input material: naive CD8+ T cells sorted from blood. The chain recombines TRBV28 with TRBJ2-1; D gene uncertain. CDR3: CASSPLSSYNEQFF. Here the CDR3 DNA reads TGTGCCAGCAGCCCCCTTTCATCCTACAATGAGCAGTTCTTC.